This TCR beta chain appears in the sequencing data of a study of T cell changes during pregnancy in multiple sclerosis. This clone has only a few counts. The table came from immunoSEQ multiplex PCR; TCRdb's copy has only in-frame clones and leaves some out. The sample has about 38,000 clones; 75% to 95% are singletons. The CDR3 length is 13 residues. CDR1 and CDR2 (germline): MRHNA, SNTAGT. Trimming took 5 bases from V and 3 from J, leaving 9 bases between them. The receptor was isolated from a female donor with multiple sclerosis, enrolled in a pregnancy study. The V gene is TRBV6-4, the J gene TRBJ2-3; a possible D gene is TRBD1 (5 bases). Sequenced here: CD8+ T cells from peripheral blood mononuclear cells, sampled in the second trimester of pregnancy. Here the CDR3 reads CASSPQGTDTQYF. The CDR3 bases are TGTGCCAGCAGTCCCCAGGGTACAGATACGCAGTATTTT.